This T cell receptor beta chain was retrieved from a study of neurological immune-mediated disorders. This clonotype was observed at least ten times. Its antigen is unknown. Points from the study as a whole: Falling below healthy controls, multiple sclerosis showed the least TCR clonal expansion, while HTLV-1-associated myelopathy showed the most. Private repertoires in all groups were suggested by the finding that expanded clones across subjects shared no CDR3 amino acid sequences.

Germline lookup yields CDR1 SGHRS and CDR2 YFSETQ. The CDR3 loop spans 14 amino acids. Deletions cut 3 bases from V and 9 bases from J, with 16 bases between. Template-switch 5'RACE cDNA synthesis added a 10-nucleotide unique molecular identifier. Every sequencing run generated over 170 million TCR-beta sequences from 15-18 subjects. TCRdb reprocessed the 5' RACE reads with MiXCR, giving one entry per CDR3 protein. The data show under 45,000 distinct CDR3 sequences, 3.5% to 4.5% seen once. The V gene is TRBV5-1, the J gene TRBJ2-1, with D uncertain. This sequence originates from a man aged 25 to 40 with multiple sclerosis. Source material: PBMCs. The CDR3 region has the DNA TGCGCCAGCAGCTCCATCGACACGACGGGTGAGCAGTTCTTC. As protein: CASSSIDTTGEQFF.